This T cell receptor (beta chain) comes out of a study of T cell repertoires in cytomegalovirus infection (dated by TCRdb to between 2017 and 2020). About the full investigation: Donor HLA type was relevant to the analysis, as public TCR beta signatures indicated carriage of CMV infection together with the matching HLA type.

In the germline V gene (reference sequence), CDR1 corresponds to GTSNPN and CDR2 to SVGIG. From the cysteine up to the phenylalanine, the CDR3 has a length of 17 residues. Of the read, only the CDR3 DNA is kept; its 51 bases are in frame from base 1. Unmatched junction bases come to 11, with V trimmed by 3 bases and J by 3 bases. Beyond this particular receptor, the publication reports: The ex vivo response was dominated by HLA-C-restricted CMV-specific TCR beta clonotypes, which also provided the single most frequent clonotype in two of eight donors. Carriers of CMV infection plus the relevant HLA type were discriminated by the cumulative frequency of public TCR beta family members in the study cohort and in an independent roughly 340-donor cohort.

The instrument was an Illumina HiSeq 1500. In TCRdb, the public reads were trimmed at Q25 with fastp and aligned with MiXCR, with productive beta chains retained. A single entry per CDR3 protein holds the most common genes and DNA from its merged rows. Within this sample are just over 300,000 distinct CDR3 sequences, with about a sixth of them counted one time only. The leading ten clones occupy 12% of the sample. This clonotype was seen only a few times. Its cognate antigen has yet to be identified. Within one base of it there is no much larger clone, and no base qualities were kept. The receptor was derived from a human donor in good health (CMV status not recorded). Some clones in this sample may be carry-over from other donors' samples. The sequenced material came from PBMCs. The sequence joins TRBV30 to TRBJ1-6, with 7 bases aligning to TRBD1. The sequenced DNA is TGTGCCTGGAGCGAGACCGACAGGGAACGCTATAATTCACCCCTCCACTTT. Translated, this gives CAWSETDRERYNSPLHF.